One and the same sample provided the 20 T cell receptor beta chains below, sequenced in a study of blood T cell repertoires in COVID-19. Using immunoSEQ multiplex PCR, the repertoire was profiled, and TCRdb retains in-frame clones only, with some absent. The data show 400,000 to 450,000 clones, 70% to 90% seen once. The source material was peripheral blood. These receptor sequences come from a woman aged 50 to 65 with COVID-19, enrolled during active disease.

The chain links TRBV7-2 to TRBJ1-2; TRBD1 matches 9 bases. The germline V gene encodes CDR1 SGHTA and CDR2 FQGNSA. The V gene end was trimmed by 8 bases and the J gene end by 8 bases; junction bases not matched to a gene: 15. The CDR3 runs to 15 residues. The CDR3 DNA sequence: TGTGCCAGCGGACACGGGACAGGGATGCGGTCAGGCTACACCTTC. Amino acids: CASGHGTGMRSGYTF.

V gene TRBV5-1 combines with J gene TRBJ1-1, with 9 bases fitting TRBD1. V was pared by 1 base and J by 1 base, with 8 bases of the junction left unmatched. Germline loops: CDR1 SGHRS, CDR2 YFSETQ. The CDR3 sequence is 17 residues long. The CDR3 is CASSLLGQGIANTEAFF. For the CDR3, the DNA is TGCGCCAGCAGCTTGTTGGGACAGGGTATTGCGAACACTGAAGCTTTCTTT.

The chain couples TRBV7-6 to TRBJ2-5; 12 bases line up with TRBD2. Germline CDR1 SGHVS, CDR2 FNYEAQ. CDR3 length: 18 residues. The J segment lost 2 bases and the V segment lost 3 bases, leaving 10 bases of the junction unmatched. The CDR3 protein is CASSFRPSGGAVQETQYF. In DNA form, the CDR3 reads TGTGCCAGCAGCTTTAGGCCTAGCGGGGGGGCGGTGCAAGAGACCCAGTACTTC.

The J gene is TRBJ1-1, the V gene TRBV10-3; TRBD1 is a possible D gene (5 bases). Per germline, CDR1 ENHRY and CDR2 SYGVKD. The V gene lost 6 bases and the J gene lost 1 base, with 12 bases spanning the gap. The CDR3 is 14 residues long. DNA for the CDR3: TGTGCCATCAGGGTAGCCCAGGGGAACACTGAAGCTTTCTTT. Its translation is CAIRVAQGNTEAFF.

The rearrangement joins TRBV13 to TRBJ2-5; TRBD1 matches 9 bases. The germline V gene has CDR1 PRHDT and CDR2 FYEKMQ (reference sequence). V lost 5 bases, J lost 6 bases, and 7 bases stayed unmatched. The CDR3 has 14 residues. The CDR3 nucleotides are TGTGCCAGCAGCAAACAGGGGGCGGGAAAGACCCAGTACTTC. Protein sequence: CASSKQGAGKTQYF.

This chain joins TRBV20-1 and TRBJ1-2, with TRBD1 matching 8 bases. Germline V gene sequence: CDR1 DFQATT, CDR2 SNEGSKA (reference sequence). The CDR3 covers 11 residues. Trimming at V came to 4 bases and at J to 7 bases, leaving 2 bases not matched to a gene. The CDR3 DNA reads as TGCAGTGCTACAGGGGGCCCTGGCTACACCTTC. As protein: CSATGGPGYTF.

The gene calls are TRBV12-3 or TRBV12-4 and TRBJ1-5; TRBD1 might be the D (5 bases). The V end was cut by 3 bases, the J end by 4 bases, with 7 bases between. CDR3 size: 13 residues. The CDR3 DNA reads as TGTGCCAGCAGTTTGACAGTAAATCAGCCCCAGCATTTT. Amino acids: CASSLTVNQPQHF.

The rearrangement uses TRBV28 and TRBJ2-3; D is possibly TRBD2 (6 bases). The CDR3 is made up of 15 amino acids. Germline-derived CDR1 and CDR2 are MDHEN and SYDVKM. Trimming left V 5 bases short and J 2 bases short, with 14 bases between. The CDR3 protein is CASSTQRATTDTQYF. CDR3 sequence (DNA): TGTGCCAGCAGTACCCAGCGGGCGACCACAGATACGCAGTATTTT.

The rearrangement joins TRBV18 to TRBJ2-1; perhaps TRBD1 as D (7 bases). The V and J ends lost 2 bases and 2 bases respectively, with 13 bases between them. The CDR3 consists of 16 residues. The V gene's germline CDR1 is KGHSH and CDR2 LQKENI. The CDR3 DNA is TGTGCCAGCTCACCATTGACAGGGAGGACCTACAATGAGCAGTTCTTC. It specifies CASSPLTGRTYNEQFF.

The genes are TRBV24-1 and TRBJ2-2; possible D gene TRBD1, 6 bases. Germline CDR1 is KGHDR and CDR2 is SFDVKD. V lost 3 bases and J 5 bases, leaving 12 bases between the germline ends. This CDR3 has 15 amino acids. The CDR3 here is CATSDPQGSTGELFF. CDR3 sequence (DNA): TGTGCCACCAGTGATCCACAGGGTTCTACCGGGGAGCTGTTTTTT.

The chain combines TRBV6-1 with TRBJ2-5; D possibly corresponds to TRBD2 (5 bases). Germline V gene data show CDR1 as MNHNS and CDR2 as SASEGT. This CDR3 has 15 residues. V shed 1 base and J shed 4 bases, with 13 bases lying between them. CDR3 region: CASSEGPGLRETQYF. The CDR3 DNA reads as TGTGCCAGCAGTGAAGGACCAGGACTGAGAGAGACCCAGTACTTC.

This clone came up once. This chain connects TRBV5-1 to TRBJ2-2, with D unresolved. CDR1 and CDR2 from the germline V gene are SGHRS and YFSETQ. The V and J ends lost 0 bases and 6 bases respectively, with 12 bases between them. There are 15 residues in the CDR3. The CDR3 sequence: CASSLGQAAAGELFF. The CDR3 DNA follows: TGCGCCAGCAGCTTGGGCCAGGCCGCCGCCGGGGAGCTGTTTTTT.

The V gene is TRBV9, the J gene TRBJ2-3; weak D call: TRBD2 (6 bases). The CDR3 totals 15 residues. CDR1 is SGDLS and CDR2 is YYNGEE in the germline V gene. V dropped 3 bases and J dropped 0 bases, with 11 bases sitting between them. Here the CDR3 DNA reads TGTGCCAGCAGCGCCGATAGCGGAAGCACAGATACGCAGTATTTT. It is translated as CASSADSGSTDTQYF.

As regards this clone: Other DNA sequences in the same sample also yield this CDR3. J is TRBJ1-1 and V is TRBV29-1; 9 nucleotides align to TRBD1. The germline V gene has CDR1 SQVTM and CDR2 ANQGSEA. This CDR3 region has 12 residues. J was trimmed by 4 bases and V by 6 bases; bases with no gene match: 3. The CDR3 loop is CSVGQGGTEAFF. Here the CDR3 DNA reads TGCAGCGTGGGACAGGGAGGCACTGAAGCTTTCTTT. Drawing the rest from reference TRBV29-1 and TRBJ1-1, the complete variable domain is SAVISQKPSRDICQRGTSLTIQCQVDSQVTMMFWYRQQPGQSLTLIATANQGSEATYESGFVIDKFPISRPNLTFSTLTVSNMSPEDSSIYLCSVGQGGTEAFFGQGTRLTVV.

The gene calls are TRBV4-1 and TRBJ2-1; D remains unclear. The CDR3 has 14 residues. Germline V CDR1 and CDR2: MGHRA, YSYEKL. The V end lost 5 bases, the J end lost 7 bases, and 15 bases lay between the germline ends. The CDR3 loop is CASSWIGRSNEQFF. The CDR3 nucleotides are TGCGCCAGCAGCTGGATTGGCAGGTCGAATGAGCAGTTCTTC.

The chain links TRBV5-1 to TRBJ1-5; 7 bases are shared with TRBD1. CDR1 is SGHRS, CDR2 YFSETQ, per germline. The length of the CDR3 is 19 residues. V lost 4 bases and J lost 1; bases outside the gene matches: 17. As DNA, the CDR3 is TGCGCCAGCAGCCGCACCAATTTCAGGGGGGCGAGAAGCAATCAGCCCCAGCATTTT. This codes for CASSRTNFRGARSNQPQHF. Drawing the rest from reference TRBV5-1 and TRBJ1-5, the complete variable domain is KAGVTQTPRYLIKTRGQQVTLSCSPISGHRSVSWYQQTPGQGLQFLFEYFSETQRNKGNFPGRFSGRQFSNSRSEMNVSTLELGDSALYLCASSRTNFRGARSNQPQHFGDGTRLSIL.

The chain has TRBV7-3 and TRBJ2-3, with D maybe TRBD1 (6 bases). The CDR3 consists of 14 residues. Trimming removed 4 bases at V and 3 bases at J, with 11 bases between. Germline CDR1 reads SGHTA; CDR2 reads FQGTGA. This CDR3 reads CASSSRGLTDTQYF. CDR3 nucleotide sequence: TGTGCCAGCAGCTCCAGGGGCCTAACAGATACGCAGTATTTT.

In its sample, this clone was seen once. V usage is TRBV5-6 and J usage is TRBJ1-5; D is possibly TRBD1 (6 bases). Germline V lookup: CDR1 SGHDT, CDR2 YYEEEE. The CDR3 totals 16 residues. Deletions cut 3 bases from V and 3 bases from J, with 16 bases between. The CDR3 loop reads CASSYGQSSINQPQHF. The DNA for the CDR3 is TGTGCCAGCAGCTACGGACAGTCCTCTATCAATCAGCCCCAGCATTTT.

The rearrangement uses TRBV7-2 and TRBJ2-6; TRBD1 matches at 8 bases. The CDR3 is 19 residues long. The trim removed 2 bases at V and 2 bases at J, leaving 11 bases unmatched. Germline lookup yields CDR1 SGHTA and CDR2 FQGNSA. Here the CDR3 DNA reads TGTGCCAGCAGCTTACTAGCAGGGGGCGCAAATACTGGGGCCAACGTCCTGACTTTC. Its translation is CASSLLAGGANTGANVLTF.

The gene calls are TRBV18 and TRBJ2-7; 11 nucleotides line up with TRBD1. Germline values: CDR1 KGHSH, CDR2 LQKENI. The J segment lost 5 bases and the V segment lost 1 base, leaving 1 base of the junction unmatched. The CDR3 covers 14 residues. CDR3 DNA sequence: TGTGCCAGCTCACCACGGGGACAGGGGGACGAGCAGTACTTC. It yields the protein CASSPRGQGDEQYF.